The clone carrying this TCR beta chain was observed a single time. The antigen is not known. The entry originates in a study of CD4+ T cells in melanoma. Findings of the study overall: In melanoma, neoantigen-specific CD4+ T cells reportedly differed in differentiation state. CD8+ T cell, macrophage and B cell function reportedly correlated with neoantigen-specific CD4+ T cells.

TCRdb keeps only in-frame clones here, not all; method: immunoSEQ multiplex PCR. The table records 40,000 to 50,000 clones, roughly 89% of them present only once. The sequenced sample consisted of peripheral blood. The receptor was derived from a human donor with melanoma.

CDR3 sequence reads: CASSPTRTGTQYF. The CDR3 bases are TGTGCCAGCAGCCCGACCCGGACAGGGACGCAGTATTTT. This sequence joins TRBV7-9 and TRBJ2-3; 8 nucleotides agree with TRBD1. The CDR3 contains 13 residues. CDR1 SEHNR and CDR2 FQNEAQ come from the germline V gene (reference sequence). Germline trimming cut 5 bases from V and 9 bases from J; bases unmatched to any gene: 7.